These 16 T cell receptor beta chains were sequenced from one sample in a study of CD8 T cells in ankylosing spondylitis. From the 5' RACE reads, TCRdb called clonotypes with MiXCR, one entry per CDR3 protein. The sample lists about 150,000 distinct CDR3 sequences, about an eighth occurring once. The sequencing input was blood, either unsorted or a sorted T cell fraction (not recorded which). These receptor sequences come from a female donor with ankylosing spondylitis or in good health (not recorded which).

This clonotype has just one count. Being one base from a much bigger clone, this may be a read error. This rearrangement joins TRBV11-2 to TRBJ2-5; 15 bases line up with TRBD2. The CDR3 consists of 16 residues. Germline loops: CDR1 SGHAT, CDR2 FQNNGV. CDR3 sequence reads: CGSSLPGLAGGETQYF. CDR3 in DNA: TGTGGCAGCAGCTTACCGGGACTAGCGGGAGGAGAGACCCAGTACTTC.

This clonotype appeared a few times. The genes are TRBV6-2 or TRBV6-3 and TRBJ2-5, with D maybe TRBD1 (5 bases). This CDR3 is 15 amino acids long. Trimming removed 7 bases at V and 2 bases at J, with 17 bases between. Looked up from germline, CDR1 is MNHEY and CDR2 is SVGEGT. CDR3: CASTDTMGLQETQYF. In DNA, the CDR3 is TGTGCCAGCACGGACACCATGGGATTACAAGAGACCCAGTACTTC.

This clonotype was counted only a few times. This chain links TRBV7-8 with TRBJ2-3, with 10 bases that match TRBD2. This CDR3 comprises 16 residues. V lost 3 bases and J lost 0; bases outside the gene matches: 3. Germline lookup yields CDR1 SGHVS and CDR2 FQNEAQ. CDR3: CASSFLAGVSTDTQYF. The CDR3 nucleotides read TGTGCCAGCAGCTTTCTAGCGGGAGTTAGCACAGATACGCAGTATTTT.

In its sample, this clonotype was seen a few times. The genes are TRBV2 and TRBJ2-7; 13 bases fit TRBD2. The ends lost 6 bases at V and 3 bases at J; junction bases unmatched: 5. CDR1 is SNHLY and CDR2 is FYNNEI in the germline V gene. CDR3 length: 15 amino acids. The CDR3 DNA is TGTGCCAGCAGAGTACGGACTAGCGGGAGCTACGAGCAGTACTTC. Protein sequence: CASRVRTSGSYEQYF.

At least ten counts were recorded for this clonotype. The CDR3 DNA reads TGCAGCGTCGGACTAGCGGCGGGTGGAGAGCAGTACTTC. Translating gives CSVGLAAGGEQYF. V usage is TRBV29-1 and J usage is TRBJ2-7; 10 bases fit TRBD2. Germline loops: CDR1 SQVTM, CDR2 ANQGSEA. CDR3 length equals 13 residues. Germline trimming cut 6 bases from V and 7 bases from J; bases unmatched to any gene: 9.

This clonotype has a count of ten or more. The rearrangement uses TRBV12-3 or TRBV12-4 and TRBJ1-5; unclear D gene. Trimming cost V 1 base and J 8 bases, with 9 bases left between them. The CDR3 is made up of 13 amino acids. The CDR3 reads CASSLVAWEPQHF. The CDR3 DNA sequence: TGTGCCAGCAGTTTAGTGGCCTGGGAGCCCCAGCATTTT.

This clonotype showed up many times. The chain has TRBV20-1 and TRBJ1-3; unclear D gene. The CDR3 has 14 residues. V lost 6 bases and J lost 0, with 12 bases in between. Per germline, CDR1 DFQATT and CDR2 SNEGSKA (reference sequence). The DNA of the CDR3 is TGCAGTGCGTCCTTGGGAGCCTCTGGAAACACCATATATTTT. Residues: CSASLGASGNTIYF.

At least ten counts were recorded for this clonotype. The gene calls are TRBV5-1 and TRBJ1-1, with D uncertain. Trimming cost V 4 bases and J 1 base, with 14 bases left between them. The germline CDR1 and CDR2 sequences are SGHRS and YFSETQ. This CDR3 contains 15 residues. CDR3 amino acids: CASSEHTTKNTEAFF. CDR3 DNA: TGCGCCAGCAGCGAACACACCACGAAGAACACTGAAGCTTTCTTT.

This clonotype was observed many times. This rearrangement joins TRBV11-3 to TRBJ2-5; D might be TRBD2 (5 bases). The CDR3 has 12 amino acids. The V gene lost 5 bases and the J gene lost 5 bases, with 9 bases spanning the gap. Germline V CDR1 and CDR2: SGHNT, YENEEA. Here the CDR3 DNA reads TGTGCCAGCAGCCTTAGCGTTGAGACCCAGTACTTC. Translation gives CASSLSVETQYF.

This clonotype has just a few counts. This chain connects TRBV11-2 to TRBJ2-2; D is possibly TRBD1 (6 bases). The CDR3 totals 17 residues. V lost 3 bases to trimming and J lost 0 bases, with 14 bases between them. The germline V gene encodes CDR1 SGHAT and CDR2 FQNNGV. CDR3 loop: CASSFPLDRSNTGELFF. DNA for the CDR3: TGTGCCAGCAGCTTCCCATTGGACAGATCGAACACCGGGGAGCTGTTTTTT.

The sample holds many counts of this clonotype. This chain uses TRBV19 with TRBJ1-2; tentatively, D is TRBD1 (6 bases). V gave up 7 bases and J gave up 2 bases, with 14 bases separating them. CDR3 length: 14 amino acids. Germline V gene lookup returns CDR1 LNHDA and CDR2 SQIVND (reference sequence). CDR3 in amino acids: CASTPQGWNYGYTF. CDR3 coding DNA: TGTGCCAGTACGCCACAGGGTTGGAACTATGGCTACACCTTC.

V usage is TRBV28 and J usage is TRBJ1-5; no clear D. The V gene lost 7 bases and the J gene lost 1 base, with 8 bases spanning the gap. The CDR3 is made up of 13 amino acids. CDR1 and CDR2 (germline): MDHEN, SYDVKM. The CDR3 DNA sequence: TGTGCCAGCAAGGTCTTAAGCAATCAGCCCCAGCATTTT. It specifies CASKVLSNQPQHF.

About this clonotype itself: Just one base apart from a much larger clone, this may be a read error. This chain joins TRBV19 and TRBJ2-2; D gene unclear. This CDR3 has 14 residues. The germline V gene has CDR1 LNHDA and CDR2 SQIVND (reference sequence). CDR3: CASSITENTRELFF. The DNA for the CDR3 is TGTGCCAGTAGTATAACAGAGAACACCAGGGAGCTGTTTTTT. Full variable domain (missing parts from reference TRBV19 and TRBJ2-2): DGGITQSPKYLFRKEGQNVTLSCEQNLNHDAMYWYRQDPGQGLRLIYYSQIVNDFQKGDIAEGYSVSREKKESFPLTVTSAQKNPTAFYLCASSITENTRELFFGEGSRLTVL.

Many counts were recorded for this clonotype. The chain employs TRBV28 and TRBJ1-2, with D hard to call. Germline-derived CDR1 and CDR2 are MDHEN and SYDVKM. The CDR3 has 11 amino acids. The ends were cut back, 4 bases at V and 4 bases at J, with 4 bases in the middle. The DNA of the CDR3 is TGTGCCAGCAGTTATCCCTATGGCTACACCTTC. Encoded protein: CASSYPYGYTF.

There are many counts of this clonotype. The chain joins TRBV7-8 to TRBJ2-7; D might be TRBD1 (5 bases). The CDR3 spans 15 residues. Germline V CDR1 and CDR2: SGHVS, FQNEAQ. V was cut by 1 base and J by 2 bases, with 12 bases left in between. The CDR3 loop reads CASSLVAGRTYEQYF. The CDR3 nucleotides are TGTGCCAGCAGCTTAGTGGCAGGGCGGACCTACGAGCAGTACTTC.

Concerning this clonotype: A much larger clone lies one base from this, so it may be a read error. The rearrangement joins TRBV29-1 to TRBJ2-7; D may be TRBD1 (6 bases). CDR3 length: 12 residues. The germline V gene encodes CDR1 SQVTM and CDR2 ANQGSEA. Trimming left V 7 bases short and J 3 bases short, with 13 bases between. CDR3 coding DNA: TGCAGCGCAGGGGCGACGAACTACGAGCAGTACTTC. This gives the protein CSAGATNYEQYF.